The next 14 T cell receptor beta chains were all read from a single sample in a study of T cells in Graves' hyperthyroidism and ophthalmopathy (dated by TCRdb to between 2018 and 2020). The library was built by means of multiplex PCR. TCRdb names Illumina HiSeq 2000 as the instrument used. Amplification of TCR beta CDR3 regions was carried out from RNA transcripts. The TCR CDR3 was subjected to a first round of RT-PCR using the HTBI primer set and the Qiagen OneStep RT-PCR kit. TCRdb redid the processing of the public reads, applying fastp at Q25 and MiXCR, and retained in-frame beta chains. Rows merge per CDR3 protein into single entries with the most common DNA and genes. In all, the sample holds a few hundred thousand distinct CDR3 sequences, and roughly 13% of those were seen once. The ten largest make up roughly 5.5% of the sample. The sequenced sample was blood. Source of these receptors: a woman younger than 45 with Graves' hyperthyroidism that later progressed to Graves' ophthalmopathy.

In its sample, this clonotype was seen many times. The chain has TRBV28 and TRBJ2-1; 9 bases fit TRBD2. Trimming at V came to 5 bases and at J to 0 bases, leaving 8 bases not matched to a gene. CDR3 length: 17 amino acids. The germline V gene has CDR1 MDHEN and CDR2 SYDVKM. CDR3: CASSDPSGKSSYNEQFF. CDR3 in DNA: TGTGCCAGCAGTGATCCTAGCGGGAAGAGCTCCTACAATGAGCAGTTCTTC.

This clonotype was counted at least ten times. V gene TRBV28 combines with J gene TRBJ2-3; TRBD2 aligns across 13 bases. The trim removed 3 bases at V and 0 bases at J, leaving 15 bases unmatched. Germline CDR1 is MDHEN and CDR2 is SYDVKM. This CDR3 has 21 amino acids. The chain's CDR3 is CASSFNPQLAGGPSSTDTQYF. The CDR3 bases are TGTGCCAGCAGTTTTAATCCCCAACTAGCGGGAGGGCCATCGAGCACAGATACGCAGTATTTT. Supplemented by reference TRBV28 and TRBJ2-3, the full variable domain reads DVKVTQSSRYLVKRTGEKVFLECVQDMDHENMFWYRQDPGLGLRLIYFSYDVKMKEKGDIPEGYSVSREKKERFSLILESASTNQTSMYLCASSFNPQLAGGPSSTDTQYFGPGTRLTVL.

In this sample, this clonotype turned up a few times. The chain recombines TRBV18 with TRBJ1-1, with 8 positions matching TRBD1. Per the germline V gene, CDR1 is KGHSH and CDR2 is LQKENI. The junction had 14 bases not matched to a gene; V was cut back by 4 bases and J by 1 base. This CDR3 region has 18 residues. DNA for the CDR3: TGTGCCAGCTCACTCTTTGACAGGGGTGTAGAGCGGAACACTGAAGCTTTCTTT. Residues: CASSLFDRGVERNTEAFF.

Many counts were recorded for this clonotype. The rearrangement joins TRBV28 to TRBJ1-2, with unresolved D. The CDR3 sequence is 13 residues long. The germline V gene encodes CDR1 MDHEN and CDR2 SYDVKM. V lost 1 base, J lost 2 bases, and 5 bases lay in between. The chain's CDR3 is CASSLSQNYGYTF. The CDR3 nucleotides read TGTGCCAGCAGTTTATCCCAGAACTATGGCTACACCTTC.

This clonotype has a count of ten or more. The chain combines TRBV7-9 with TRBJ1-2; D is possibly TRBD1 (5 bases). The germline V and J ends were trimmed by 3 bases and 4 bases, with 9 bases remaining between them. The CDR3 runs 13 residues. CDR1 is SEHNR, CDR2 FQNEAQ, per germline (reference sequence). CDR3 bases: TGTGCCAGCAGCTTGCAGACAGTCTATGGCTACACCTTC. This sequence encodes CASSLQTVYGYTF.

On this clonotype: The CDR3 carries no conserved terminal phenylalanine or tryptophan, so it likely arises from a read error. The chain has TRBV28 and TRBJ1-1, with a tentative D call TRBD1 (5 bases). Looked up from germline, CDR1 is MDHEN and CDR2 is SYDVKM. The ends were cut back, 6 bases at V and 3 bases at J, with 14 bases in the middle. This CDR3 is built from 14 residues. CDR3 amino acids: CASSEGAQDTEAFL. The DNA for the CDR3 is TGTGCCAGCAGCGAGGGCGCACAGGACACTGAAGCTTTCCTT.

This clonotype was recorded at least ten times. The DNA for the CDR3 is TGTGCCAGCAGCGGTAGCACAGATACGCAGTATTTT. It specifies CASSGSTDTQYF. This chain connects TRBV5-6 to TRBJ2-3; D gene unclear. Germline V gives CDR1 SGHDT, CDR2 YYEEEE. Deletions cut 4 bases from V and 0 bases from J, with 3 bases between. CDR3 length: 12 residues. Looking up the rest from reference TRBV5-6 and TRBJ2-3 gives the full variable domain: DAGVTQSPTHLIKTRGQQVTLRCSPKSGHDTVSWYQQALGQGPQFIFQYYEEEERQRGNFPDRFSGHQFPNYSSELNVNALLLGDSALYLCASSGSTDTQYFGPGTRLTVL.

This clonotype came up many times. The chain carries TRBV12-3 or TRBV12-4 and TRBJ1-2; perhaps TRBD1 as D (6 bases). Trimming removed 7 bases at V and 4 bases at J, with 19 bases between. The CDR3 length is 15 residues. The CDR3 spells CASTQSGGRAYGYTF. DNA for the CDR3: TGTGCCAGCACCCAAAGTGGGGGGCGCGCCTATGGCTACACCTTC.

In this sample, this clonotype turned up many times. J is TRBJ1-5 and V is TRBV7-2, with TRBD1 identical over 8 bases. CDR1 is SGHTA, CDR2 FQGNSA, per germline. The CDR3 spans 15 residues. Trimming removed 5 bases from V and 3 bases from J; junction bases left unmatched: 6. The CDR3 coding sequence is TGTGCCAGCAGCCCGGGACAGGCTATCAATCAGCCCCAGCATTTT. This gives the protein CASSPGQAINQPQHF.

This clonotype was observed at least ten times. V is TRBV18 and J is TRBJ1-1; TRBD1 matches 8 bases. The germline CDR1 and CDR2 sequences are KGHSH and LQKENI. This CDR3 region has 15 residues. Trimming removed 1 base from V and 5 bases from J; junction bases left unmatched: 6. The CDR3 DNA is TGTGCCAGCTCACCACGGCAGGGGGCGGTGACTGAAGCTTTCTTT. It encodes CASSPRQGAVTEAFF.

This clonotype was detected many times. The V call is TRBV30, the J call TRBJ2-1, with D possibly matching TRBD2 (6 bases). The germline gives CDR1 GTSNPN, CDR2 SVGIG (reference sequence). This CDR3 spans 13 amino acids. The V end lost 4 bases, the J end lost 9 bases, and 16 bases lay between the germline ends. Written as DNA, the CDR3 is TGTGCCTGGAAGGCGTGGGGGGAGGCTGAGCAGTTCTTC. It translates to CAWKAWGEAEQFF.

This clonotype was found a few times. The gene calls are TRBV7-9 and TRBJ1-2; 7 bases fit TRBD1. From germline, CDR1 is SEHNR and CDR2 FQNEAQ (reference sequence). Trimming took 5 bases from V and 2 from J; bases not matched to a gene: 5. The length of the CDR3 is 14 residues. CDR3 DNA sequence: TGTGCCAGCAGCACCCGGACAGGCAACTATGGCTACACCTTC. Amino acids: CASSTRTGNYGYTF.

This clonotype has ten or more counts. The rearrangement links TRBV12-5 to TRBJ2-7, with 8 positions matching TRBD2. Germline trimming cut 6 bases from V and 6 bases from J; bases unmatched to any gene: 4. Germline V gives CDR1 LGHNT, CDR2 FRNRAP. The CDR3 extends over 12 amino acids. CDR3 coding DNA: TGTGCTAGTGGCAATGGACTAGCCGAGCAGTACTTC. Encoded protein: CASGNGLAEQYF.

This clonotype was seen at least ten times. The rearrangement uses TRBV24-1 and TRBJ1-3; D gene ambiguous. This CDR3 comprises 14 residues. Germline V lookup: CDR1 KGHDR, CDR2 SFDVKD. V was trimmed by 7 bases and J by 0 bases, leaving 9 bases between them. CDR3 loop: CATRDYSSGNTIYF. CDR3 sequence (DNA): TGTGCCACCAGGGACTATAGCTCTGGAAACACCATATATTTT.